The 8 T cell receptor beta chains listed next were all sequenced from one sample in a study of spatial heterogeneity in lung cancer. Each CDR3 protein is one row after TCRdb ran MiXCR on the 5' RACE reads. Of under 30,000 distinct CDR3 sequences in the sample, approximately 6% were seen once. Documented time point: blood at routine non-recurrence follow-up after resection. Researchers sequenced whole RNA taken from tumor, nontumor lung or frozen PBMC without sorting. The material sequenced was PBMCs, taken at follow-up. The receptors were sampled from a male donor with early-stage non-small cell lung cancer.

This clonotype was seen many times. As DNA, the CDR3 is TGCAGTGCTACCCTTTCTAGCGGGACGACCTACAATGAGCAGTTCTTC. It specifies CSATLSSGTTYNEQFF. The chain uses TRBV20-1 and TRBJ2-1; 9 bases are shared with TRBD2. The ends lost 4 bases at V and 2 bases at J; junction bases unmatched: 9. The germline V gene encodes CDR1 DFQATT and CDR2 SNEGSKA (reference sequence). CDR3 length: 16 residues.

This clonotype was counted only a few times. The chain couples TRBV6-2 or TRBV6-3 to TRBJ2-5; D possibly matches TRBD1 or TRBD2 (5 bases each). This CDR3 is built from 14 residues. In germline, CDR1 is MNHEY, CDR2 SVGEGT. Trimming took 2 bases from V and 1 from J, leaving 8 bases between them. The CDR3 DNA reads TGTGCCAGCAGTTACGCCGGGGCCCAAGAGACCCAGTACTTC. This sequence encodes CASSYAGAQETQYF.

This clonotype was seen many times. This sequence joins TRBV29-1 and TRBJ2-2; D might be TRBD2 (5 bases). Germline V CDR1 and CDR2: SQVTM, ANQGSEA. V lost 1 base and J 5 bases, leaving 11 bases between the germline ends. The CDR3 sequence is 14 residues long. CDR3 in DNA: TGCAGCGTTGAAGTAGGTTCGGGGACCGGGGAGCTGTTTTTT. This codes for CSVEVGSGTGELFF.

Regarding this clonotype: The conserved closing phenylalanine or tryptophan is absent in this CDR3, likely reflecting a read error. The V gene is TRBV10-3, the J gene TRBJ2-7; weak D call: TRBD1 (6 bases). The germline CDR1 and CDR2 sequences are ENHRY and SYGVKD. Trimming cost V 5 bases and J 6 bases, with 8 bases left between them. The CDR3 contains 11 residues. As DNA, the CDR3 is TGTGCCATCAGTACAGGGATCGAGCAGTACTCC. Amino acids: CAISTGIEQYS.

To note about this clonotype: A junction end diverges from the germline sequence, so it may reflect a read error. The chain combines TRBV4-3 with TRBJ2-6; 7 bases fit TRBD2. The CDR3 sequence is 17 residues long. CDR1 is LGHNA and CDR2 is YSLEER in the germline V gene. The CDR3 protein is CASSQAASGSRANVLTF. CDR3 sequence (DNA): TGCGCCAGCAGCCAAGCGGCTAGCGGCTCTAGGGCCAACGTCCTGACTTTC.

This clonotype was observed at least ten times. The V call is TRBV4-2, the J call TRBJ1-6, with a possible D match to TRBD1 (5 bases). Germline values: CDR1 LGHNA, CDR2 YNFKEQ. The V end was cut by 0 bases, the J end by 7 bases, with 10 bases between. The CDR3 spans 15 residues. For the CDR3, the DNA is TGTGCCAGCAGCCAAGATGCGCCAGGGAATTCACCCCTCCACTTT. Translation: CASSQDAPGNSPLHF.

This clonotype was counted many times. This sequence joins TRBV30 and TRBJ1-4; 7 bases align to TRBD1. Germline lookup yields CDR1 GTSNPN and CDR2 SVGIG (reference sequence). With 0 bases clipped from V and 13 bases from J, the junction kept 8 bases outside the gene matches. The CDR3 loop spans 13 amino acids. CDR3 sequence reads: CAWSVLTGSRLFF. The CDR3 DNA reads TGTGCCTGGAGTGTTTTGACAGGGAGTCGACTGTTTTTT. The variable domain in full, completed from reference TRBV30 and TRBJ1-4, reads SQTIHQWPATLVQPVGSPLSLECTVEGTSNPNLYWYRQAAGRGLQLLFYSVGIGQISSEVPQNLSASRPQDRQFILSSKKLLLSDSGFYLCAWSVLTGSRLFFGSGTQLSVL.

This clonotype turned up a few times. The chain carries TRBV7-2 and TRBJ2-5; D is undetermined. This CDR3 comprises 12 residues. The V gene's germline CDR1 is SGHTA and CDR2 FQGNSA. V was trimmed by 1 base and J by 4 bases, leaving 4 bases between them. CDR3 nucleotides: TGTGCCAGCAGCTTAGTCCCAGAGACCCAGTACTTC. This encodes CASSLVPETQYF.